A selection of T cell receptor beta chains follows, all from one sample in a study of blood T cell repertoires in COVID-19. Some clones are missing from TCRdb's copy, which holds only in-frame ones; the method was immunoSEQ multiplex PCR. The sample has about 210,000 clones; roughly 87% are singletons. The sample was PBMCs or T cells enriched from blood (not recorded which). The receptors derive from a man aged 25-45 years in a cohort exposed to, infected with or recovered from COVID-19 (not recorded which). CDR3s include the opening cysteine and the closing phenylalanine or tryptophan. The D gene is left open where the match is weak. Where a row states a size, it is once, few, many or the class of an expanded clone; other rows omit it.

clone_size	v_call	j_call	d_call	cdr3_nt	cdr3_aa
-	TRBV19	TRBJ1-2	-	TGTGCCAGTAGTATAAGTTCGGGTACCGGTGGCTACACCTTC	CASSISSGTGGYTF
-	TRBV7-3	TRBJ2-7	TRBD2	TGTGCCAGCAGCTCAAAACCCCCTGGAGCGGGAGGGCCCTCCCGCGAGCAGTACTTC	CASSSKPPGAGGPSREQYF
-	TRBV7-3	TRBJ2-5	TRBD2	TGTGCCAGCAGCTTAGACGGGAGGGAGGGAGAGACCCAGTACTTC	CASSLDGREGETQYF
-	TRBV4-1	TRBJ2-1	TRBD2	TGCGCCAGCAGCCTCCCTAGCGGGATATACAATGAGCAGTTCTTC	CASSLPSGIYNEQFF
-	TRBV7-2	TRBJ2-7	-	TGTGCCAGCAGCTTAGGGGGAGTGGTCTACGAGCAGTACTTC	CASSLGGVVYEQYF
-	TRBV15	TRBJ2-6	-	TGTGCCACCAGCAGAGGTCAGGGATCTGGGGCCAACGTCCTGACTTTC	CATSRGQGSGANVLTF
-	TRBV19	TRBJ2-5	-	TGTGCCAGTAGTTCACGGGATCAAAGTTTCAAGGGAGAGACCCAGTACTTC	CASSSRDQSFKGETQYF
-	TRBV18	TRBJ1-1	-	TGTGCCAGCTCACCTGTTTACAGGGCGATGATGAACACTGAAGCTTTCTTT	CASSPVYRAMMNTEAFF
-	TRBV3-1/TRBV3-2	TRBJ2-4	TRBD2	TGTGCCAGCAGCCGACGGGGACTAGCGGATTTCAAAAACATTCAGTACTTC	CASSRRGLADFKNIQYF
-	TRBV24-1	TRBJ2-3	-	TGTGCCACCAGTGATGTGCGGTCTAGCACAGATACGCAGTATTTT	CATSDVRSSTDTQYF
-	TRBV9	TRBJ2-7	-	TGTGCCAGCAGTGGAGGCGGGAAGTACAGGGGATACGAGCAGTACTTC	CASSGGGKYRGYEQYF
few	TRBV7-6	TRBJ2-2	-	TGTGCCAGCAGCTTAGGGCCGCTGGCCGGGGAGCTGTTTTTT	CASSLGPLAGELFF